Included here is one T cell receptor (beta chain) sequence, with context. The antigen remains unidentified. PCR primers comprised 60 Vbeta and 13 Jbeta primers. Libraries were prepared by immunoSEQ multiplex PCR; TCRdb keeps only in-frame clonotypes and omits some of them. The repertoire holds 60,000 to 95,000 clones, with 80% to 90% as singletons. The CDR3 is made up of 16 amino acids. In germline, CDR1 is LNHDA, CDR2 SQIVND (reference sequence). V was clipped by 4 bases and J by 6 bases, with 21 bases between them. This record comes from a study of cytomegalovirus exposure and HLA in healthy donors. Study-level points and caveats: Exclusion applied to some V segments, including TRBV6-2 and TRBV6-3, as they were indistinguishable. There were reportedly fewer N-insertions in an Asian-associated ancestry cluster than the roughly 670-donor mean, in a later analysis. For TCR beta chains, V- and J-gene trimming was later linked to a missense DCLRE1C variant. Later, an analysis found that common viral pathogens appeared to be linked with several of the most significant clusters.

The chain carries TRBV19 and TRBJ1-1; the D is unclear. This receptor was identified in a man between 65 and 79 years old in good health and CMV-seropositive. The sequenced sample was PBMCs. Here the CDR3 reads CASSTSDTSGGPEAFF. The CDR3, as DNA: TGTGCCAGTAGTACCTCCGACACATCGGGAGGCCCTGAAGCTTTCTTT. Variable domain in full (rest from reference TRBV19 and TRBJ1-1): DGGITQSPKYLFRKEGQNVTLSCEQNLNHDAMYWYRQDPGQGLRLIYYSQIVNDFQKGDIAEGYSVSREKKESFPLTVTSAQKNPTAFYLCASSTSDTSGGPEAFFGQGTRLTVV.